This T cell receptor (beta chain) comes out of a study of regulatory T cells in long-lasting Graves disease. Combining iRepertoire HTBI primers with Arm-PCR of CDR3 regions, the authors built TCR beta libraries. Each CDR3 protein is one row after TCRdb ran MiXCR on the multiplex PCR reads. The sample contains a few hundred thousand distinct CDR3 sequences, approximately 20% of which appear only once. Time point: persistent/refractory GD, antithyroid drugs over 5 years with positive TRAb. Making the TCR library involved RNA that had been extracted from PBMCs. A volume of around 9.9 milliliters of peripheral blood was collected in EDTA tubes. Looked up from germline, CDR1 is MDHEN and CDR2 is SYDVKM. The CDR3 consists of 16 residues. V trimming: 4 bases; J trimming: 7 bases; junction bases outside the gene matches: 6.

The clonotype originates from a female donor with Graves disease. Sample: peripheral blood mononuclear cells (PBMCs), taken when the disease was refractory, from a patient treated with antithyroid drugs. This chain connects TRBV28 to TRBJ2-2, with TRBD2 matching over 13 bases. The CDR3 sequence is CASSSGLAGADGELFF. The DNA of the CDR3 is TGTGCCAGCAGTTCCGGACTAGCGGGAGCGGACGGGGAGCTGTTTTTT.